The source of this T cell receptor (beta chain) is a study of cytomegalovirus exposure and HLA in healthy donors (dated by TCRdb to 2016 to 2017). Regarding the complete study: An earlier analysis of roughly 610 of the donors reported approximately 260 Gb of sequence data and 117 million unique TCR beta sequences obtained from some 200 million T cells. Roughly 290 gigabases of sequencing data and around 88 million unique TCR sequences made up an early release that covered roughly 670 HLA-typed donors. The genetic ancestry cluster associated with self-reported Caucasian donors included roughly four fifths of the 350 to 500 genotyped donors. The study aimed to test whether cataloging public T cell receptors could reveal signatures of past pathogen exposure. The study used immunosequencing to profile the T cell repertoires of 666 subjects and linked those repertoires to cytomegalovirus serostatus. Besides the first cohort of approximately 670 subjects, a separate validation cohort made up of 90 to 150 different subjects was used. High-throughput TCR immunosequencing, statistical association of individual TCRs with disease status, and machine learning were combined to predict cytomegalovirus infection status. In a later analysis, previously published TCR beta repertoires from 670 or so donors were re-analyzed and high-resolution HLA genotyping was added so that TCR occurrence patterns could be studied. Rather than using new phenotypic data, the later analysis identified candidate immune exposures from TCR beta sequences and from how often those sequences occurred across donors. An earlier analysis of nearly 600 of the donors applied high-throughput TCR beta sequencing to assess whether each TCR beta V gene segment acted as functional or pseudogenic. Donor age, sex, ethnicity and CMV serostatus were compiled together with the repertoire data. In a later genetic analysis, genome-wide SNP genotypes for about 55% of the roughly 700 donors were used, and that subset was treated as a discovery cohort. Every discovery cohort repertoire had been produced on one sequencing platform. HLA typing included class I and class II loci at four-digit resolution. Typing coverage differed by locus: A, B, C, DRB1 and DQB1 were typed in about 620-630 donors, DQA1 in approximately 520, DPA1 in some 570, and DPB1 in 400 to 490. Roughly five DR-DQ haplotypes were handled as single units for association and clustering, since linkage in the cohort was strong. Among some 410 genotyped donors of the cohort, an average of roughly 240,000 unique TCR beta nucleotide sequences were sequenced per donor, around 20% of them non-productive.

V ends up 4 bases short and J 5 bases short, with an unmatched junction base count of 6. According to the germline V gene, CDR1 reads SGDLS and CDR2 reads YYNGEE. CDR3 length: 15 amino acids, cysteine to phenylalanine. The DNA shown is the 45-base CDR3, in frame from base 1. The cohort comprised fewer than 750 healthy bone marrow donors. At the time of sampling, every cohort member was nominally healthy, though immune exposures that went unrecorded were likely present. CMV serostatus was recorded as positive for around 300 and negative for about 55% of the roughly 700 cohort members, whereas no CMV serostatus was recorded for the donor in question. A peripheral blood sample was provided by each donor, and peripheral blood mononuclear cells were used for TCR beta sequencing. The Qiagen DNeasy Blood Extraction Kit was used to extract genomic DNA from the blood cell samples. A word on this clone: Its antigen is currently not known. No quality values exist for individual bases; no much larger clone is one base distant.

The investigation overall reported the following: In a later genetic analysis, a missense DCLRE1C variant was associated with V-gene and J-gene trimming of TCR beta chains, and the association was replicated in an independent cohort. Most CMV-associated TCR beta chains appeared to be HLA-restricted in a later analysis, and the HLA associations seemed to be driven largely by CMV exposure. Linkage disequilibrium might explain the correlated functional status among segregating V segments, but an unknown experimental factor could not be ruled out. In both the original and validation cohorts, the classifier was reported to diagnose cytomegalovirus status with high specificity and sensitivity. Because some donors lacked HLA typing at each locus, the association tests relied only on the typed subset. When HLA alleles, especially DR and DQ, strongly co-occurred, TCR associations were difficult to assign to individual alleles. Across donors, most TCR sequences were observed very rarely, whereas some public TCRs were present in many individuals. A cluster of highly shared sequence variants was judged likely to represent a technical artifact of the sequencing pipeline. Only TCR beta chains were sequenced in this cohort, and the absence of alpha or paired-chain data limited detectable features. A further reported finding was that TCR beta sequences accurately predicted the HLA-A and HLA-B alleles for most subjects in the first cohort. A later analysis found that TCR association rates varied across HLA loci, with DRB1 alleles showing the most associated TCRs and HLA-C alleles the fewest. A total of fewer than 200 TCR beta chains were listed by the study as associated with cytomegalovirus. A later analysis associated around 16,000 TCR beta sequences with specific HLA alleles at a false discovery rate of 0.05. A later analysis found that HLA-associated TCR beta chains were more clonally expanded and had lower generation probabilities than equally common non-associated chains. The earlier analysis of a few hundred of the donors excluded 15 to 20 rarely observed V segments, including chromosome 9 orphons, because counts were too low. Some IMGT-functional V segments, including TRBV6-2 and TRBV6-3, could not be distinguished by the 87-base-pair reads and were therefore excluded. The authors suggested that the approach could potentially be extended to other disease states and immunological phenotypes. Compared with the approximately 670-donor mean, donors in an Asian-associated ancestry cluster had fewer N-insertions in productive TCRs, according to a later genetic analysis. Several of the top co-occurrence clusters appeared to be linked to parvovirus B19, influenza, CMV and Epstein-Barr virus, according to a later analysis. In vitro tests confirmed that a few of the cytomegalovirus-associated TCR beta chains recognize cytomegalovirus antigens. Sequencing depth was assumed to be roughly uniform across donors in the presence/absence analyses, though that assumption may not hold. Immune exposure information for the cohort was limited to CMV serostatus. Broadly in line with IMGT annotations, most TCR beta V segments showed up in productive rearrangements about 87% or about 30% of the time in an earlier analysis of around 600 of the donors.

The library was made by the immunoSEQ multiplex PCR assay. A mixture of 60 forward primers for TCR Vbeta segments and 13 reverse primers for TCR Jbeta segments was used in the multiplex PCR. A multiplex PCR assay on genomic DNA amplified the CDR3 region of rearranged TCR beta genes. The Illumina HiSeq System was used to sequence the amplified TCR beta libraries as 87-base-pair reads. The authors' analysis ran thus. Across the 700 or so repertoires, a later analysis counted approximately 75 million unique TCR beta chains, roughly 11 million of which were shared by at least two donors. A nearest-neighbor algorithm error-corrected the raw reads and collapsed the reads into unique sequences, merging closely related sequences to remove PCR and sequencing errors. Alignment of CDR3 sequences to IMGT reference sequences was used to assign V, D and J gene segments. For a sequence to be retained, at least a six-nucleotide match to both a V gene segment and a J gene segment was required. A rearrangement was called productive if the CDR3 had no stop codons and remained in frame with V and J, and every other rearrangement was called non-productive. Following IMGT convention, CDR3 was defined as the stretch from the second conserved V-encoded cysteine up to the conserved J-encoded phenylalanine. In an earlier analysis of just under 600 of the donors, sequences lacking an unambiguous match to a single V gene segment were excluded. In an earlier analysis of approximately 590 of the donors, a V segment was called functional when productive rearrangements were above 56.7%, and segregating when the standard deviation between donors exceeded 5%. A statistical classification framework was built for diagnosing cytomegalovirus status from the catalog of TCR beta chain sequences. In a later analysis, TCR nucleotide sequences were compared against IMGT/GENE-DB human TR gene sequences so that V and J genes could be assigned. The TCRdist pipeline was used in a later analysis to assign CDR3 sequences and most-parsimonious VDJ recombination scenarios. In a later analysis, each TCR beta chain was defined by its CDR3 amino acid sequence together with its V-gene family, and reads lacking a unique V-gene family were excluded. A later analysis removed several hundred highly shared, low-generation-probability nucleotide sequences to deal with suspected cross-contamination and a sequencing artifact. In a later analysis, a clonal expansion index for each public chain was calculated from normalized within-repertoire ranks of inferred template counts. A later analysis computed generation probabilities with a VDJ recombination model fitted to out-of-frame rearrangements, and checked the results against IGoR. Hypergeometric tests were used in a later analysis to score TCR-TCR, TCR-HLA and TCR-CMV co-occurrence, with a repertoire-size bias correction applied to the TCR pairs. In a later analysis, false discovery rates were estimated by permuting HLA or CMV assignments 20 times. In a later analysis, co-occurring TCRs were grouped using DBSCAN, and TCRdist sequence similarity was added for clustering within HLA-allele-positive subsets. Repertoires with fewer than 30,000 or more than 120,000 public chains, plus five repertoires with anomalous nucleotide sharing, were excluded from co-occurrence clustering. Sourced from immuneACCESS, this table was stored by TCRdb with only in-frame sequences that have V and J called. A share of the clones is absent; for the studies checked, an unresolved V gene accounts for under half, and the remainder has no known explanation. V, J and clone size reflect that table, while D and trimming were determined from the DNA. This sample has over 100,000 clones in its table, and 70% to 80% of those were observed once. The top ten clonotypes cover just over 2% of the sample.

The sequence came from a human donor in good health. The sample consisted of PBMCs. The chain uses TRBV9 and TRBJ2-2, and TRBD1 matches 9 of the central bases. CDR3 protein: CASSLQGAETGELFF. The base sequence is TGTGCCAGCAGCCTACAGGGGGCGGAAACCGGGGAGCTGTTTTTT.